The 3 T cell receptor beta chains reported below all come from one sample, sequenced in a study of T cell responses to AZD1222 COVID-19 vaccine. Sequencing was performed with immunoSEQ multiplex PCR; in TCRdb, only in-frame clones are kept and a portion is missing. The table has some 130,000 clones, roughly 90% seen once. The sequencing used peripheral blood, collected on day 0 of AZD1222 vaccination. These receptors were obtained from an adult in good health.

The gene calls are TRBV10-1 and TRBJ1-1; maybe TRBD1 (6 bases). CDR1 is WNHNN and CDR2 is SYGVQD in the germline V gene (reference sequence). The V end lost 4 bases, the J end lost 4 bases, and 13 bases lay between the germline ends. The CDR3 totals 14 residues. In nucleotides, the CDR3 is TGCGCCAGCAGTGTCAACAGGGAGAGCACTGAAGCTTTCTTT. Amino acid sequence: CASSVNRESTEAFF.

V is TRBV7-9 and J is TRBJ1-4, with 7 nucleotides matching TRBD1. CDR3 size: 13 residues. J was trimmed by 5 bases and V by 5 bases; bases with no gene match: 2. CDR1 is SEHNR and CDR2 is FQNEAQ in the germline V gene (reference sequence). CDR3 bases: TGTGCCAGCAGCAAGGGGGCCAATGAAAAACTGTTTTTT. The encoded protein is CASSKGANEKLFF.

J is TRBJ1-2 and V is TRBV19, with no clear D. Germline assignment: CDR1 LNHDA and CDR2 SQIVND (reference sequence). CDR3 length: 14 residues. V gave up 6 bases and J gave up 0 bases, with 11 bases separating them. CDR3 in DNA: TGTGCCAGTAGCCGCGGGATTCCTAACTATGGCTACACCTTC. It translates to CASSRGIPNYGYTF.